This TCR beta chain is from a study of control samples from healthy donors and cancer patients. The length of the CDR3 is 12 residues. Germline lookup yields CDR1 MNHNY and CDR2 SVGAGI (reference sequence). Trimming removed 4 bases at V and 16 bases at J, with 17 bases between. Sequencing used immunoSEQ multiplex PCR; TCRdb keeps in-frame clones, though not all of them. The table includes fewer than 90,000 clones, roughly 88% detected once. Material: blood. The chain combines TRBV6-6 with TRBJ2-1, with D hard to call. This TCR was sampled from a woman aged 45-60 years in good health. The CDR3 loop is CASSLEEPDVFF. The CDR3 nucleotides read TGTGCCAGCAGTTTGGAAGAACCTGACGTTTTCTTC.